The table lists the clone carrying this TCR beta chain with a few counts. This sample is drawn from a study of blood T cell repertoires in COVID-19. Looking at the study overall: COVID-19 samples from acute and convalescent phases originated in the United States, Italy and Spain. From T cells, B-cell-depleted T cells, or PBMCs came the material, which was cDNA or gDNA.

Germline values: CDR1 SNHLY, CDR2 FYNNEI. Trimming stripped 9 bases from V and 0 bases from J, with 15 bases between. The CDR3 spans 16 residues. Original handling: Estimation of nucleated cell counts was performed using reference gene primer amplification. The protocol was immunoSEQ multiplex PCR, while the TCRdb copy is restricted to in-frame clones and leaves out a portion. The DNA was the basis for D and trimming; V, J and clone size are from that table. The sample lists 50,000 to 75,000 clones, 65% to 85% occurring once. The receptor was isolated from a man between 60 and 75 years old with acute or convalescent COVID-19. The gene calls are TRBV2 and TRBJ2-6, with a tentative D call TRBD2 (5 bases). The sequencing input was peripheral blood. CDR3 nucleotide sequence: TGTGCCAGTTCACAGCCCGGGGTCTCTGGGGCCAACGTCCTGACTTTC. Translating it yields CASSQPGVSGANVLTF.